What follows are 27 T cell receptor beta chains derived from one specimen sequenced in a study of blood T cell repertoires in COVID-19. TCRdb keeps only in-frame clones here, not all; method: immunoSEQ multiplex PCR. Of around 99,000 clones listed, about four fifths were seen once; the top ten hold around a sixth. Sequenced input: peripheral blood. These receptor sequences come from a woman older than 75 with active or convalescent COVID-19.

The rearrangement joins TRBV5-1 to TRBJ1-1; TRBD1 agrees at 8 bases. The CDR3 consists of 16 residues. Germline-derived CDR1 and CDR2 are SGHRS and YFSETQ. J gave up 0 bases and V 5 bases, and 9 bases lay outside the gene matches. The CDR3, as DNA: TGCGCCAGCAGTCCTGCATACAGGGGGATGAACACTGAAGCTTTCTTT. This translates into CASSPAYRGMNTEAFF.

This chain connects TRBV18 to TRBJ2-2; no clear D gene. This CDR3 contains 16 residues. V was shortened by 2 bases and J by 1 base, with 11 bases between the two germline ends. CDR1 and CDR2 (germline): KGHSH, LQKENI. CDR3 coding DNA: TGTGCCAGCTCACCATCCCTTACTCAGAACACCGGGGAGCTGTTTTTT. Its protein product is CASSPSLTQNTGELFF.

The J gene is TRBJ2-7, the V gene TRBV27, with 7 positions matching TRBD1. CDR1 and CDR2 (germline): MNHEY, SMNVEV (reference sequence). The length of the CDR3 is 14 residues. V was pared by 6 bases and J by 4 bases, with 9 bases of the junction left unmatched. CDR3 DNA sequence: TGTGCCAGCAGCCCCGACAGGGCGTGGTACGAGCAGTACTTC. The encoded protein is CASSPDRAWYEQYF.

The V call is TRBV5-3, the J call TRBJ1-1; D gene uncertain. TRBV5-3 is classed as an ORF, of uncertain function. The CDR3 has 15 residues. V gave up 5 bases and J gave up 5 bases, with 19 bases separating them. Here the CDR3 reads CARSNAWLMRTEAFF. The CDR3 DNA sequence: TGTGCCAGAAGTAATGCCTGGCTGATGAGGACTGAAGCTTTCTTT.

The CDR3 nucleotides are TGTGCCAGTAGTACCGGAGTAGCGGGATTTAAACACGAGCAGTACTTC. Its translation is CASSTGVAGFKHEQYF. This chain uses TRBV19 with TRBJ2-7; 8 bases agree with TRBD2. Germline lookup yields CDR1 LNHDA and CDR2 SQIVND (reference sequence). Trimming cost V 4 bases and J 5 bases; bases outside gene matches: 13. The CDR3 has 16 residues.

The chain joins TRBV4-2 to TRBJ1-1; maybe TRBD1 (6 bases). The ends were cut back, 1 base at V and 4 bases at J, with 10 bases in the middle. The CDR3 contains 14 residues. Germline V gene lookup returns CDR1 LGHNA and CDR2 YNFKEQ. This chain's CDR3 is CASSQVQGTTEAFF. In DNA form, the CDR3 reads TGTGCCAGCAGCCAAGTTCAGGGGACCACTGAAGCTTTCTTT.

This rearrangement joins TRBV18 to TRBJ2-4; D gene uncertain. Germline assignment: CDR1 KGHSH and CDR2 LQKENI. Trimming pared 6 bases from V and 4 bases from J, leaving 19 bases between. The CDR3 sequence is 16 residues long. This CDR3 is CASSLGSRDGKNIQYF. The CDR3 DNA sequence: TGTGCCAGCTCGCTGGGCTCTCGCGATGGGAAAAACATTCAGTACTTC.

The DNA for the CDR3 is TGTGCCAGCAGTTACAGCGGGAGTGGCAATGAGCAGTTCTTC. Protein sequence: CASSYSGSGNEQFF. This chain uses TRBV28 with TRBJ2-1; 8 nucleotides agree with TRBD2. Germline V gene lookup returns CDR1 MDHEN and CDR2 SYDVKM. V was pared by 4 bases and J by 6 bases, with 5 bases of the junction left unmatched. The CDR3 is made up of 14 amino acids.

Points on this clone: At one end the junction does not follow the germline gene, possibly because of a read error. V gene TRBV5-1 combines with J gene TRBJ2-1, with 7 bases that match TRBD1. Germline loops: CDR1 SGHRS, CDR2 YFSETQ. The CDR3 spans 14 residues. CDR3 residues: CASRVQGAYNEQFF. CDR3 in DNA: TGTGCCAGCAGGGTCCAGGGGGCCTACAATGAGCAGTTCTTC. Using reference TRBV5-1 and TRBJ2-1 for the parts outside the CDR3, the full variable domain is KAGVTQTPRYLIKTRGQQVTLSCSPISGHRSVSWYQQTPGQGLQFLFEYFSETQRNKGNFPGRFSGRQFSNSRSEMNVSTLELGDSALYLCASRVQGAYNEQFFGPGTRLTVL.

The V gene is TRBV10-3, the J gene TRBJ2-6; D unresolved. CDR3 size: 18 residues. Per germline, CDR1 ENHRY and CDR2 SYGVKD. Trimming removed 0 bases at V and 1 base at J, with 13 bases between. The CDR3 coding sequence is TGTGCCATCAGTGAGTCGAATGGGTCGGGTTCTGGGGCCAACGTCCTGACTTTC. This encodes CAISESNGSGSGANVLTF.

The V gene is TRBV18, the J gene TRBJ1-1; no clear D. CDR3 length equals 12 residues. Trimming removed 3 bases at V and 1 base at J, with 3 bases between. Germline V gives CDR1 KGHSH, CDR2 LQKENI. In nucleotides, the CDR3 is TGTGCCAGCTCACCCCAGAACACTGAAGCTTTCTTT. This sequence encodes CASSPQNTEAFF.

This chain links TRBV10-3 with TRBJ2-3, with 14 nucleotides matching TRBD2. The CDR3 covers 19 residues. Germline CDR1 ENHRY, CDR2 SYGVKD. With 0 bases clipped from V and 4 bases from J, the junction kept 9 bases outside the gene matches. The CDR3 loop reads CAISESGQVGLAGADTQYF. The CDR3, as DNA: TGTGCCATCAGTGAGTCGGGGCAGGTGGGACTAGCGGGAGCAGATACGCAGTATTTT.

The genes are TRBV6-5 and TRBJ1-5; the D is unclear. CDR3 length: 14 residues. Germline V gene data show CDR1 as MNHEY and CDR2 as SVGAGI. Trimming removed 8 bases from V and 3 bases from J, with 14 bases in between. This CDR3 is CASAKGDINQPQHF. CDR3 bases: TGTGCCAGCGCCAAAGGAGATATCAATCAGCCCCAGCATTTT.

The chain links TRBV5-1 to TRBJ2-3, with D perhaps TRBD2 (6 bases). Germline loops: CDR1 SGHRS, CDR2 YFSETQ. The CDR3 loop spans 17 amino acids. The V end lost 0 bases, the J end lost 6 bases, and 20 bases lay between the germline ends. Here the CDR3 DNA reads TGCGCCAGCAGCTTGGAGCCAATCGGGAGCACCCGGGATACGCAGTATTTT. It specifies CASSLEPIGSTRDTQYF.

This clone was seen repeatedly, ten times or more. The genes are TRBV2 and TRBJ2-2; a possible D gene is TRBD2 (6 bases). The CDR3 is 15 amino acids. From germline, CDR1 is SNHLY and CDR2 FYNNEI. V shed 0 bases and J shed 4 bases, with 9 bases lying between them. CDR3 in amino acids: CASSEADYLTGELFF. CDR3 in DNA: TGTGCCAGCAGTGAAGCGGACTACCTCACCGGGGAGCTGTTTTTT.

CDR3 sequence: CASSLGQAWGTNEKLFF. In DNA, the CDR3 is TGTGCCAGCAGCTTGGGACAGGCCTGGGGAACTAATGAAAAACTGTTTTTT. The rearrangement links TRBV5-6 to TRBJ1-4; TRBD1 is a possible D gene (6 bases). The V gene's germline CDR1 is SGHDT and CDR2 YYEEEE. The CDR3 has 17 residues. V was clipped by 0 bases and J by 1 base, with 13 bases between them.

This clone was picked up one time. The chain recombines TRBV9 with TRBJ2-1, with 9 bases aligning to TRBD1. V gave up 5 bases and J gave up 2 bases; unmatched junction bases: 5. CDR1 is SGDLS and CDR2 is YYNGEE in the germline V gene. The CDR3 runs 15 residues. The CDR3 bases are TGTGCCAGCAGTCCAACAGGGGGCGCCTACAATGAGCAGTTCTTC. This encodes CASSPTGGAYNEQFF.

The sample holds a few counts of this clone. The chain employs TRBV10-3 and TRBJ1-1; D gene ambiguous. The CDR3 loop spans 13 amino acids. Germline V CDR1 and CDR2: ENHRY, SYGVKD. The V end lost 4 bases, the J end lost 1 base, and 7 bases lay between the germline ends. The CDR3 nucleotides read TGTGCCATCAGTGGTCAGCGGAACACTGAAGCTTTCTTT. Amino acids: CAISGQRNTEAFF.

This sequence joins TRBV6-5 and TRBJ2-7; a weak D match, TRBD1 (5 bases). The CDR3 extends over 15 amino acids. Trimming took 8 bases from V and 5 from J, leaving 22 bases between them. Per the germline V gene, CDR1 is MNHEY and CDR2 is SVGAGI. The CDR3 coding sequence is TGTGCCAGCGCTCCCTCGGGTGGGGCGCCCCACGAGCAGTACTTC. Protein: CASAPSGGAPHEQYF.

V gene TRBV2 combines with J gene TRBJ1-1; 8 positions agree with TRBD1. Germline CDR1 SNHLY, CDR2 FYNNEI. The trim removed 7 bases at V and 7 bases at J, leaving 2 bases unmatched. This CDR3 region has 11 residues. The CDR3 bases are TGTGCCAGCAACAGGGGGTATGAAGCTTTCTTT. Translated, it gives CASNRGYEAFF.

This clone has more than one count but fewer than ten. The chain combines TRBV7-6 with TRBJ2-7; TRBD2 matches at 10 bases. The trim removed 2 bases at V and 4 bases at J, leaving 8 bases unmatched. Per the germline V gene, CDR1 is SGHVS and CDR2 is FNYEAQ. The CDR3 has 16 residues. CDR3 protein: CASSLTSSGRGYEQYF. In nucleotides, the CDR3 is TGTGCCAGCAGCTTAACGTCTAGCGGGAGAGGGTACGAGCAGTACTTC. The whole variable domain, filled in from reference TRBV7-6 and TRBJ2-7, reads GAGVSQSPRYKVTKRGQDVALRCDPISGHVSLYWYRQALGQGPEFLTYFNYEAQQDKSGLPNDRFSAERPEGSISTLTIQRTEQRDSAMYRCASSLTSSGRGYEQYFGPGTRLTVT.

The chain carries TRBV18 and TRBJ2-1, with 8 positions matching TRBD2. V lost 1 base, J lost 2 bases, and 7 bases stayed unmatched. Germline CDR1 is KGHSH and CDR2 is LQKENI. This CDR3 contains 17 residues. CDR3 region: CASSPRNGRATYNEQFF. The CDR3 coding sequence is TGTGCCAGCTCACCACGGAACGGGAGGGCGACCTACAATGAGCAGTTCTTC.

V gene TRBV28 combines with J gene TRBJ2-3; 7 positions match TRBD2. The V segment lost 4 bases and the J segment 8 bases; nucleotides outside the gene matches: 18. Germline V gene data show CDR1 as MDHEN and CDR2 as SYDVKM. The CDR3 extends over 17 amino acids. CDR3 amino acids: CASSSPLGRERGGTQYF. The DNA for the CDR3 is TGTGCCAGCAGTTCGCCGCTCGGGCGGGAGCGAGGAGGTACGCAGTATTTT.

This chain links TRBV5-1 with TRBJ2-2; 7 bases align to TRBD2. Germline CDR1 SGHRS, CDR2 YFSETQ. The CDR3 sequence is 18 residues long. V gave up 4 bases and J gave up 4 bases; unmatched junction bases: 16. CDR3 loop: CASSPNDHFERGTGELFF. For the CDR3, the DNA is TGCGCCAGCAGCCCGAATGACCACTTTGAGCGGGGCACCGGGGAGCTGTTTTTT.

The chain carries TRBV15 and TRBJ1-5, with no clear D. CDR3 size: 14 residues. The ends were cut back, 1 base at V and 7 bases at J, with 11 bases in the middle. Per germline, CDR1 LNHNV and CDR2 YYDKDF (reference sequence). The CDR3 region has the DNA TGTGCCACCAGCAGAGTCCCCGCAGGCCAGCCCCAGCATTTT. Translated: CATSRVPAGQPQHF.

This clone was recorded a few times. The chain is built from TRBV19 and TRBJ2-5, with TRBD2 matching 7 bases. Trimming removed 1 base from V and 6 bases from J; junction bases left unmatched: 5. This CDR3 has 14 residues. Germline V lookup: CDR1 LNHDA, CDR2 SQIVND (reference sequence). CDR3 sequence: CASSIGTSAKTQYF. Here the CDR3 DNA reads TGTGCCAGTAGTATAGGTACTAGCGCCAAGACCCAGTACTTC.

V gene TRBV28 combines with J gene TRBJ2-1; 8 nucleotides match TRBD2. Germline V gene lookup returns CDR1 MDHEN and CDR2 SYDVKM. The trim removed 6 bases at V and 8 bases at J, leaving 6 bases unmatched. The CDR3 spans 13 residues. CDR3 in DNA: TGTGCCAGCAGCCTACAAGCGGGGGATGAGCAGTTCTTC. Amino acid sequence: CASSLQAGDEQFF.